These T cell receptor beta chains were read from a single sample in a study of control samples from healthy donors and cancer patients. Some clones are missing from TCRdb's copy, which holds only in-frame ones; the method was immunoSEQ multiplex PCR. The sample gives about 270,000 clones, about four fifths of which show up once; about 14% is in the top ten. Material for sequencing was PBMCs. These receptors were taken from a woman aged 60-75 years with lung cancer. The CDR3 runs from the conserved cysteine through the conserved F or W. Each record gives: clone size, J gene, D gene, V gene, CDR3 protein, CDR3 DNA. A D gene is named only where the DNA matches it firmly. Clone size is shown for a subset of rows, as once, few, many or a class of expanded clone.

- | TRBJ2-5 | TRBD2 | TRBV5-4 | CASSLGREFQETQYF | TGTGCCAGCAGCTTGGGGCGGGAGTTCCAAGAGACCCAGTACTTC
- | TRBJ2-3 | - | TRBV28 | CASQGQSTDTQYF | TGTGCCAGCCAAGGACAGAGCACAGATACGCAGTATTTT
- | TRBJ2-3 | - | TRBV7-9 | CASSFGGSTDTQYF | TGTGCCAGCAGCTTCGGCGGGAGCACAGATACGCAGTATTTT
- | TRBJ1-4 | - | TRBV5-1 | CASSLMGGAEEKLFF | TGCGCCAGCAGCTTGATGGGGGGCGCTGAGGAAAAACTGTTTTTT
- | TRBJ2-3 | - | TRBV6-5 | CASSYGGADTQYF | TGTGCCAGCAGTTACGGTGGAGCAGATACGCAGTATTTT
- | TRBJ2-3 | TRBD1 | TRBV6-1 | CASSESGGTGSDTQYF | TGTGCCAGCAGTGAAAGTGGTGGGACAGGGTCAGATACGCAGTATTTT
- | TRBJ1-1 | - | TRBV4-2 | CASSQDLLGEEAFF | TGTGCCAGCAGCCAAGATCTCTTGGGGGAAGAAGCTTTCTTT
- | TRBJ1-2 | TRBD1 | TRBV28 | CASRRQGGRNYGYTF | TGTGCCAGCAGGCGACAGGGGGGGAGAAACTATGGCTACACCTTC
- | TRBJ2-7 | - | TRBV9 | CASSVEVGSYEQYF | TGTGCCAGCAGCGTAGAGGTAGGGTCCTACGAGCAGTACTTC
- | TRBJ1-1 | TRBD1 | TRBV11-2 | CASSLRTGGRTEAFF | TGTGCCAGCAGCTTAAGGACAGGGGGAAGGACTGAAGCTTTCTTT
- | TRBJ1-4 | TRBD1 | TRBV29-1 | CSVGGQGDGKLFF | TGCAGCGTCGGGGGACAGGGAGATGGTAAACTGTTTTTT
- | TRBJ1-1 | TRBD1 | TRBV5-1 | CASSLGRGPGEAFF | TGCGCCAGCAGCCTTGGCAGGGGGCCTGGTGAAGCTTTCTTT
- | TRBJ1-6 | TRBD1 | TRBV5-1 | CASSLDRGNSPLHF | TGCGCCAGCAGCCTTGACAGGGGTAATTCACCCCTCCACTTT
- | TRBJ1-2 | - | TRBV6-6 | CASSSQGRGYTF | TGTGCCAGCAGTTCACAGGGTCGTGGCTACACCTTC
- | TRBJ1-6 | - | TRBV11-2 | CASSLDPGSHSPLHF | TGTGCCAGCAGCTTAGATCCGGGCAGTCACTCACCCCTCCACTTT
- | TRBJ2-5 | - | TRBV5-6 | CASRFQGQRGKETQYF | TGTGCCAGCCGGTTCCAAGGACAAAGGGGAAAAGAGACCCAGTACTTC
once | TRBJ1-4 | - | TRBV6-1 | CASSEVQGFNEKLFF | TGTGCCAGCAGTGAAGTTCAGGGATTTAATGAAAAACTGTTTTTT
- | TRBJ1-2 | - | TRBV7-8 | CASSSNRNPNYGYTF | TGTGCCAGCAGCTCAAACAGGAACCCGAACTATGGCTACACCTTC
few | TRBJ2-5 | TRBD2 | TRBV6-6 | CASSYWLAESQETQYF | TGTGCCAGCAGTTACTGGCTAGCGGAGAGCCAAGAGACCCAGTACTTC
- | TRBJ1-6 | - | TRBV3-1/TRBV3-2 | CASSPDLGRYNSPLHF | TGTGCCAGCAGCCCAGACCTGGGGAGATATAATTCACCCCTCCACTTT
- | TRBJ2-7 | TRBD1 | TRBV3-1/TRBV3-2 | CASSQVPGQGSEQYF | TGTGCCAGCAGCCAAGTCCCGGGACAGGGGTCCGAGCAGTACTTC
- | TRBJ1-2 | - | TRBV10-2 | CASSAQADGYTF | TGCGCCAGCAGTGCCCAAGCCGATGGCTACACCTTC
- | TRBJ1-2 | - | TRBV16 | CASSQGDNYGYTF | TGTGCCAGCAGCCAGGGCGACAACTATGGCTACACCTTC
- | TRBJ1-6 | - | TRBV9 | CASSVGGNSYNSPLHF | TGTGCCAGCAGCGTAGGGGGAAACTCCTATAATTCACCCCTCCACTTT
- | TRBJ2-5 | - | TRBV5-6 | CASSLAILQETQYF | TGTGCCAGCAGCTTGGCCATCCTACAAGAGACCCAGTACTTC
once | TRBJ1-3 | - | TRBV11-2 | CASTPLTSAGNTIYF | TGTGCCAGCACCCCCCTGACATCCGCGGGGAACACCATATATTTT
- | TRBJ1-2 | TRBD1 | TRBV4-1 | CASSQLPNRGYGYTF | TGCGCCAGCAGCCAACTACCAAACAGGGGATATGGCTACACCTTC
- | TRBJ2-7 | TRBD2 | TRBV7-8 | CASSLYRTRGDEQYF | TGTGCCAGCAGCTTATATAGGACTAGAGGCGACGAGCAGTACTTC
- | TRBJ2-1 | TRBD2 | TRBV5-1 | CASSLVASGLSGEQFF | TGCGCCAGCAGCTTGGTGGCTAGCGGCCTATCCGGAGAGCAGTTCTTC